This T cell receptor beta chain was observed in a study of blood T cell repertoires in COVID-19 (dated by TCRdb to about 2020). With respect to the entire study: Collaborator samples came from the United States, Italy and Spain and covered acute and convalescent phases of COVID-19. The material from the prospective study consisted of cDNA or gDNA derived from T cells, B-cell-depleted T cells, or PBMCs. Deeply sampled blood TCRbeta repertoires from subjects exposed to, actively infected with, or recovered from COVID-19 were included in the dataset. A freely available public database, intended as a resource for researchers studying the immune response to SARS-CoV-2, is where the repertoires were released. The samples were drawn from the first 160 participants of the ongoing ImmuneRACE study and from some 1,300 subjects provided by 6 global collaborators. The sample metadata nearly always contained a de-identified subject ID, COVID-19 status, age in years and sex. Where available, HLA class I and class II types were taken from metadata supplied by the sample provider and were not determined by assay-based typing. Beyond this particular receptor, the publication reports: The amount of clinical and demographic metadata varied by source and participant and was provided uncurated.

As for this clone: Its antigen target is currently unknown. Within one base of it there is no much larger clone, and no base qualities were kept.

The junction carries 12 bases between V and J, which are trimmed by 0 bases and 4 bases respectively. Including cysteine and phenylalanine, the CDR3 has 14 amino acids. Only the CDR3 DNA is retained, 42 bases long and in frame from the first base. Sequences SQVTM (CDR1) and ANQGSEA (CDR2) are obtained from the germline V gene. TCRbeta CDR3 regions were amplified from genomic DNA by means of the immunoSEQ Assay, a bias-controlled multiplex PCR. In the original analysis: Within the assay, amplification of reference gene primers was used to estimate how many nucleated cells each sample contained. To quantify the absolute abundance of each unique TCRbeta CDR3 rearrangement, sequence reads were collapsed and filtered. For each sample, productive Simpson clonality was calculated as the square root of Simpson's diversity index across productive rearrangements. The immuneACCESS repertoire file appears here via TCRdb, limited to in-frame rearrangements. These files lack a portion of the clones; in checked studies, under half of the deficit traces to unresolved V genes, and the cause of the others is not known. The D gene and trimming were derived from the DNA, and the V and J assignments and clone size from that table. The table for this sample lists fewer than 450,000 clones; roughly nine tenths of them were counted only once. The ten biggest clones cover approximately 0.99% of the sample.

Participants in the prospective study were enrolled through a virtual design, were aged roughly 18 to 90 years, and lived in approximately 25 United States geographic areas. Cohort assignment in the prospective study relied on participant-reported clinical history from a screening survey and a study questionnaire. Recovered participants in ImmuneRACE Cohort 3 were defined as having two consecutive negative NP/OP PCR tests, clearance from a healthcare professional, or resolution of symptoms. Mobile phlebotomists in the prospective study collected whole blood, serum and a nasopharyngeal or oropharyngeal swab from every participant. Over a roughly 2-month period, participants in the prospective study had the option of providing additional blood draws and questionnaires. Before DNA extraction, blood samples from the prospective study were shipped at room temperature or frozen.

In this chain, TRBV29-1 is recombined with TRBJ1-2; the D gene is perhaps TRBD1, on 5 matching bases. The TCR originated in a woman aged 25 to 39 who had recovered from COVID-19. Sequences were obtained from PBMCs or T cells enriched from blood (not recorded which). CDR3 sequence: CSVEDRQGSYGYTF. The nucleotide sequence is TGCAGCGTTGAAGATCGCCAGGGAAGCTATGGCTACACCTTC. Supplemented by the reference TRBV29-1 and TRBJ1-2 proteins around the CDR3, the complete variable domain is SAVISQKPSRDICQRGTSLTIQCQVDSQVTMMFWYRQQPGQSLTLIATANQGSEATYESGFVIDKFPISRPNLTFSTLTVSNMSPEDSSIYLCSVEDRQGSYGYTFGSGTRLTVV.